The present T cell receptor beta chain was sequenced within a study of cytomegalovirus exposure and HLA in healthy donors. Of note for this clone: Its antigen is currently unknown.

General observations from the study: Using a false discovery rate of 0.05, a later analysis showed that 15,000 to 20,000 TCR beta sequences were associated with HLA alleles. A later analysis revealed that TCR association rates differed between HLA loci, peaking at DRB1 and bottoming out at HLA-C. TRBV6-2, TRBV6-3 and other indistinguishable V segments were excluded. Donors belonging to an Asian-associated ancestry cluster reportedly showed fewer N-insertions in productive TCRs than the approximately 670-donor mean, according to what a later analysis found.

V shed 0 bases and J shed 0 bases, with 17 bases lying between them. The CDR3 runs to 18 residues. Germline lookup yields CDR1 SEHNR and CDR2 FQNEAQ (reference sequence). The PCR used 60 Vbeta and 13 Jbeta primers. Profiling relied on immunoSEQ multiplex PCR, and the TCRdb table lists in-frame clones only, not all of them. The sample consists of 160,000 or so clones, roughly four fifths of them appearing once. The sequence came from a man in his fifties or sixties in good health and CMV-seropositive. The sequenced sample consisted of PBMCs. The chain couples TRBV7-9 to TRBJ1-2; D gene unclear. CDR3 in DNA: TGTGCCAGCAGCTTAGCAACGGCGGGGTTCCCGACTAACTATGGCTACACCTTC. Its protein product is CASSLATAGFPTNYGYTF.